Listed here are 22 T cell receptor beta chains from one sample, sequenced in a study of cytomegalovirus exposure and HLA in healthy donors. Assay: immunoSEQ multiplex PCR; the TCRdb copy retains only in-frame clones and omits some. The sample has around 300,000 clones, 75% to 90% seen once. Sequencing was performed on PBMCs. The origin of the receptors is a woman under 40 in good health and CMV-seropositive.

This rearrangement joins TRBV5-5 to TRBJ2-7, with unresolved D. V was clipped by 0 bases and J by 2 bases, with 9 bases between them. Germline CDR1 reads SGHKS; CDR2 reads YYEKEE (reference sequence). The CDR3 contains 14 residues. CDR3 amino acids: CASSLGAEAYEQYF. CDR3 nucleotide sequence: TGTGCCAGCAGCTTGGGGGCAGAGGCCTACGAGCAGTACTTC.

This clone was seen a few times. This chain uses TRBV18 with TRBJ2-5; no clear D. The CDR3 is 14 residues long. The germline gives CDR1 KGHSH, CDR2 LQKENI. The germline V and J ends were trimmed by 1 base and 1 base, with 7 bases remaining between them. In DNA form, the CDR3 reads TGTGCCAGCTCACCACTGCCAGCCCAAGAGACCCAGTACTTC. Encoded protein: CASSPLPAQETQYF.

This chain links TRBV7-2 with TRBJ1-1, with 7 bases that match TRBD1. Germline V gives CDR1 SGHTA, CDR2 FQGNSA. This CDR3 has 15 amino acids. The junction had 4 bases not matched to a gene; V was cut back by 3 bases and J by 0 bases. CDR3 DNA sequence: TGTGCCAGCAGCTTCGGGACAGCCATGAACACTGAAGCTTTCTTT. Amino acid sequence: CASSFGTAMNTEAFF. The full variable domain, rest sourced from reference TRBV7-2 and TRBJ1-1, is GAGVSQSPSNKVTEKGKDVELRCDPISGHTALYWYRQSLGQGLEFLIYFQGNSAPDKSGLPSDRFSAERTGGSVSTLTIQRTQQEDSAVYLCASSFGTAMNTEAFFGQGTRLTVV.

V is TRBV28 and J is TRBJ2-7, with TRBD1 matching 8 bases. This CDR3 has 12 amino acids. Trimming cost V 11 bases and J 1 base; bases outside gene matches: 4. The germline V gene encodes CDR1 MDHEN and CDR2 SYDVKM. DNA of the CDR3: TGTGCCGTCCGACAGGGGTCCTACGAGCAGTACTTC. Amino acid sequence: CAVRQGSYEQYF. The variable domain in full, with the rest retrieved from reference TRBV28 and TRBJ2-7, is DVKVTQSSRYLVKRTGEKVFLECVQDMDHENMFWYRQDPGLGLRLIYFSYDVKMKEKGDIPEGYSVSREKKERFSLILESASTNQTSMYLCAVRQGSYEQYFGPGTRLTVT.

The chain links TRBV4-3 to TRBJ1-3; weak D call: TRBD1 (6 bases). The germline CDR1 and CDR2 sequences are LGHNA and YSLEER. This CDR3 comprises 15 residues. V was trimmed by 0 bases and J by 3 bases, leaving 9 bases between them. CDR3 residues: CASSQDRGNGNTIYF. Written as DNA, the CDR3 is TGCGCCAGCAGCCAAGACAGGGGAAATGGAAACACCATATATTTT.

CDR3 in DNA: TGTGCCAGTAGTCCAGGGGGGGACAATGAGCAGTTCTTC. Amino acid sequence: CASSPGGDNEQFF. The chain recombines TRBV19 with TRBJ2-1; tentatively, D is TRBD1 or TRBD2 (7 bases each). Trimming removed 5 bases from V and 5 bases from J, with 10 bases in between. The CDR3 contains 13 residues. CDR1 and CDR2 from the germline V gene are LNHDA and SQIVND (reference sequence). The whole variable domain, filled in from reference TRBV19 and TRBJ2-1, reads DGGITQSPKYLFRKEGQNVTLSCEQNLNHDAMYWYRQDPGQGLRLIYYSQIVNDFQKGDIAEGYSVSREKKESFPLTVTSAQKNPTAFYLCASSPGGDNEQFFGPGTRLTVL.

The chain couples TRBV30 to TRBJ1-2; D might be TRBD1 (6 bases). Between the trimmed V and J ends, which lost 4 bases and 1 base, there was a span of 7 bases. Per germline, CDR1 GTSNPN and CDR2 SVGIG (reference sequence). The CDR3 has 12 residues. In DNA, the CDR3 is TGTGCCTGGACAGGGGATAACTATGGCTACACCTTC. It codes for CAWTGDNYGYTF. Variable domain in full (rest from reference TRBV30 and TRBJ1-2): SQTIHQWPATLVQPVGSPLSLECTVEGTSNPNLYWYRQAAGRGLQLLFYSVGIGQISSEVPQNLSASRPQDRQFILSSKKLLLSDSGFYLCAWTGDNYGYTFGSGTRLTVV.

The CDR3 sequence is CASSLGQGASQPQHF. The DNA for the CDR3 is TGTGCCAGCAGCTTAGGACAGGGGGCGAGTCAGCCCCAGCATTTT. The chain recombines TRBV7-8 with TRBJ1-5; 10 nucleotides agree with TRBD1. V shed 1 base, J shed 6 bases, and the junction held 3 bases outside the gene matches. CDR3 length: 15 residues. CDR1 and CDR2 (germline): SGHVS, FQNEAQ.

J is TRBJ2-7 and V is TRBV7-6; no clear D gene. Per germline, CDR1 SGHVS and CDR2 FNYEAQ. This CDR3 comprises 13 residues. V dropped 1 base and J dropped 1 base, with 5 bases sitting between them. The CDR3 protein is CASSLGMSYEQYF. DNA of the CDR3: TGTGCCAGCAGCTTAGGGATGTCCTACGAGCAGTACTTC.

This sequence joins TRBV29-1 and TRBJ2-1; no definite D call. The CDR3 is 12 residues long. CDR1 and CDR2 (germline): SQVTM, ANQGSEA. Trimming took 2 bases from V and 5 from J, leaving 7 bases between them. The CDR3 spells CSVEHYNNEQFF. CDR3 DNA sequence: TGCAGCGTTGAACACTACAACAATGAGCAGTTCTTC.

The chain joins TRBV29-1 to TRBJ2-3; D might be TRBD1 (6 bases). Trimming cost V 5 bases and J 3 bases, with 18 bases left between them. Germline CDR1 is SQVTM and CDR2 is ANQGSEA. This CDR3 comprises 15 residues. In DNA form, the CDR3 reads TGCAGCGTTTGGGGTACCCCAGGGGAGACAGATACGCAGTATTTT. Translating gives CSVWGTPGETDTQYF.

This sequence joins TRBV4-3 and TRBJ2-2, with unresolved D. V lost 6 bases to trimming and J lost 6 bases, with 14 bases between them. The length of the CDR3 is 14 residues. Per germline, CDR1 LGHNA and CDR2 YSLEER. For the CDR3, the DNA is TGCGCCAGCAGTCCCGCCGGTAACGCCGGGGAGCTGTTTTTT. This translates into CASSPAGNAGELFF.

The chain links TRBV9 to TRBJ2-1, with 14 bases identical to TRBD2. Trimming removed 0 bases from V and 4 bases from J; junction bases left unmatched: 3. There are 17 residues in the CDR3. The V gene's germline CDR1 is SGDLS and CDR2 YYNGEE. CDR3: CASSVGGTSGRYNEQFF. In nucleotides, the CDR3 is TGTGCCAGCAGCGTAGGGGGGACTAGCGGGAGATACAATGAGCAGTTCTTC.

The V gene is TRBV5-4, the J gene TRBJ2-7; 10 bases map to TRBD2. This CDR3 is 14 amino acids long. CDR1 is SGHNT, CDR2 YYREEE, per germline (reference sequence). The ends lost 4 bases at V and 6 bases at J; junction bases unmatched: 7. The CDR3 here is CASSPQREGLEQYF. CDR3 bases: TGTGCCAGCAGCCCCCAGCGGGAGGGCCTCGAGCAGTACTTC.

V is TRBV25-1 and J is TRBJ1-1; D is unclear. V lost 3 bases to trimming and J lost 4 bases, with 9 bases between them. This CDR3 is 13 amino acids long. Germline values: CDR1 MGHDK, CDR2 SYGVNS. The CDR3 sequence: CASSDGLITEAFF. The CDR3 DNA sequence: TGTGCCAGCAGTGATGGGTTGATCACTGAAGCTTTCTTT.

This rearrangement joins TRBV27 to TRBJ1-5, with 9 bases aligning to TRBD1. The CDR3 covers 13 residues. Germline values: CDR1 MNHEY, CDR2 SMNVEV (reference sequence). The J segment lost 7 bases and the V segment lost 5 bases, leaving 3 bases of the junction unmatched. The CDR3, as DNA: TGTGCCAGCAGTGACAGGGGGTTGCAGCCCCAGCATTTT. Its translation is CASSDRGLQPQHF.

V and J are TRBV29-1 and TRBJ1-3; 7 nucleotides match TRBD1. The germline gives CDR1 SQVTM, CDR2 ANQGSEA. The CDR3 extends over 13 amino acids. Trimming took 6 bases from V and 0 from J; bases not matched to a gene: 2. As DNA, the CDR3 is TGCAGCGTGTGGGACAGCTCTGGAAACACCATATATTTT. This encodes CSVWDSSGNTIYF.

This clone was detected only once. The chain employs TRBV7-3 and TRBJ2-3, with 11 bases lining up with TRBD1. The length of the CDR3 is 15 residues. Germline-derived CDR1 and CDR2 are SGHTA and FQGTGA. V lost 4 bases to trimming and J lost 6 bases; unmatched junction nucleotides: 6. Here the CDR3 reads CASSYGQGARDTQYF. CDR3 bases: TGTGCCAGCAGCTATGGACAGGGGGCGCGGGATACGCAGTATTTT. The variable domain in full, completed from reference TRBV7-3 and TRBJ2-3, reads GAGVSQTPSNKVTEKGKYVELRCDPISGHTALYWYRQSLGQGPEFLIYFQGTGAADDSGLPNDRFFAVRPEGSVSTLKIQRTERGDSAVYLCASSYGQGARDTQYFGPGTRLTVL.

The chain recombines TRBV15 with TRBJ2-5, with TRBD2 identical over 9 bases. J gave up 4 bases and V 5 bases, and 8 bases lay outside the gene matches. CDR1 is LNHNV, CDR2 YYDKDF, per germline (reference sequence). The CDR3 is 15 residues long. In DNA, the CDR3 is TGTGCCACCAGCTTGCGGGAGGGCCAGGGAGAGACCCAGTACTTC. Translating it yields CATSLREGQGETQYF.

This chain joins TRBV9 and TRBJ2-7; D perhaps matches TRBD1 (6 bases). V was trimmed by 0 bases and J by 0 bases, leaving 19 bases between them. The germline CDR1 and CDR2 sequences are SGDLS and YYNGEE. The CDR3 sequence is 18 residues long. Written as DNA, the CDR3 is TGTGCCAGCAGCGTAGAAGTGATGGGGACAATTACCTCCTACGAGCAGTACTTC. This codes for CASSVEVMGTITSYEQYF.

The chain recombines TRBV28 with TRBJ2-7; the D is unclear. The CDR3 consists of 15 residues. Trimming pared 2 bases from V and 5 bases from J, leaving 16 bases between. CDR1 MDHEN and CDR2 SYDVKM come from the germline V gene. The CDR3 nucleotides are TGTGCCAGCAGTTTAGCGATAAACCACCCCAACGAGCAGTACTTC. Amino acid sequence: CASSLAINHPNEQYF.

Here the CDR3 DNA reads TGTGCCAGCAGTGGAAGACAGGGGCCCCTCACAGATACGCAGTATTTT. This codes for CASSGRQGPLTDTQYF. The V and J genes are TRBV25-1 and TRBJ2-3, with 8 bases fitting TRBD1. The germline CDR1 and CDR2 sequences are MGHDK and SYGVNS. The CDR3 is 16 amino acids. After removal of 4 bases from V and 2 bases from J, the junction contained 8 bases not matched to a gene.